This is a list of T cell receptor beta chains from one sample in a study of post-analysis software for immune sequencing data. TCRdb reprocessed the PCR reads with MiXCR, giving one entry per CDR3 protein. The table includes around 400,000 distinct CDR3 sequences, less than 35% detected once. Sequences were obtained from blood. The receptors originated from a girl between 5 and 17 years old with multiple sclerosis. CDR3s include the opening cysteine and the closing phenylalanine or tryptophan. A D gene is named only where the DNA matches it firmly.

d_call v_call cdr3_aa
- TRBV7-2 CASSLAVDNYGYTF
- TRBV12-3/TRBV12-4 CASSAGADLPQHF
- TRBV29-1 CSAERTSYNEQFF
- TRBV12-3/TRBV12-4 CASSFRPYSNQPQHF
- TRBV4-3 CASSQDNSNEKLFF
- TRBV4-3 CASSQGPGKLPYNEQFF
- TRBV12-3/TRBV12-4 CASSSAALSYEQYF
- TRBV7-9 CASSSSGDQETQYF
- TRBV27 CASSEGPMASSYNEQFF
TRBD2 TRBV5-1 CASSPDVAGSEQFF
- TRBV6-5 CASGKGGTAYEQYF
- TRBV20-1 CSASSESAWSTEAFF
TRBD1 TRBV5-5 CASRPTGGIYGYTF
TRBD2 TRBV20-1 CSARTSGAETQYF
TRBD2 TRBV12-3/TRBV12-4 CASSDLTGGSADTQYF
TRBD1 TRBV7-9 CASSLVITDRDYEQYF
- TRBV12-3/TRBV12-4 CASSLRGGPVTGELFF
- TRBV7-2 CASSTPLEGNEQFF
- TRBV6-5 CASSYSWGSGANVLTF
TRBD1 TRBV11-2 CASRPGGWRTEAFF
TRBD2 TRBV6-6 CASSSGLAGRGDTQYF
- TRBV12-3/TRBV12-4 CASSFGTRSTNEKLFF
TRBD2 TRBV6-5 CASSSPGGRETQYF
- TRBV10-3 CAIGTLNTGELFF
TRBD2 TRBV5-1 CASSPTKTSGDYNEQFF
TRBD1 TRBV20-1 CSASKTPPSTGMVDEQYF
TRBD1 TRBV6-6 CASSRLRGVDTEAFF
- TRBV6-2/TRBV6-3 CASGAPSGANVLTF
- TRBV14 CASSQTAGANVLTF
- TRBV20-1 CSARPLGYPNEKLFF
TRBD1 TRBV10-3 CATAGQGDYEQYF
- TRBV12-5 CASGTSGVTDTQYF
- TRBV2 CASTWVGGPGGYTF
- TRBV12-3/TRBV12-4 CASSPPWGPYEQYF
- TRBV24-1 CVTSDPRGAGTEDEQFF
- TRBV4-3 CASSQGKGIGSEKLFF
- TRBV7-9 CASSLMDFASYEQYF
- TRBV5-1 CATREAEGSPLHF
TRBD2 TRBV12-3/TRBV12-4 CASSLFGTSGARNEQYF
TRBD1 TRBV4-1 CASSQSGTGLWETQYF
TRBD2 TRBV24-1 CATSDLPDSGGPYNEQFF
- TRBV25-1 CASSVRQAYTDTQYF
- TRBV6-6 CASSYSAEKRGYTF
- TRBV7-9 CASSARRAETQYF
- TRBV7-9 CASSGLEGNTEAFF
- TRBV7-2 CASSLSAYTQYF
- TRBV3-1 CASSQDGPTEQFF
- TRBV6-5 CASSPTVSWEQYF
- TRBV15 CATSRPEGNEQYF
- TRBV29-1 CSVVNGGELYGYTF
- TRBV12-3/TRBV12-4 CASRKLGNYEQYF
- TRBV20-1 CSARDRGSYGHTF
- TRBV20-1 CSGGNSPLHF
- TRBV7-8 CASSIAQSSHNEQFF
- TRBV5-1 CASSLDRASGANVLTF
- TRBV20-1 CSAIPGVNEQYF
TRBD1 TRBV6-6 CASCQTGAGNIQYF
TRBD1 TRBV5-5 CASSLDDRASEQYF
TRBD1 TRBV7-2 CASSSVTGGTQETQYF